Listed here are 12 T cell receptor beta chains from one sample, sequenced in a study of beta chain features in type 1 diabetes. Whole-study findings and limits: Researchers report that Type 1 diabetes patients had moderately but significantly shorter TCRB CDR3s across all four CD4+ subsets.

The sequenced template was cDNA made from the entire isolated RNA. Some clones are missing from TCRdb's copy, which holds only in-frame ones; the method was immunoSEQ multiplex PCR. The sample includes about 700,000 clones, roughly an eighth of them seen just once. These TCRs' antigens remain unknown. Sequenced: naive CD4+ T cells from blood. These receptors were collected from a man younger than 30 with type 1 diabetes.

This clone has only a few counts. The V and J genes are TRBV19 and TRBJ1-5; D remains unclear. Germline lookup yields CDR1 LNHDA and CDR2 SQIVND (reference sequence). Trimming left V 7 bases short and J 2 bases short, with 12 bases between. The CDR3 runs 14 residues. The CDR3 sequence: CASTATGGNQPQHF. In DNA, the CDR3 is TGTGCCAGTACCGCGACGGGTGGCAATCAGCCCCAGCATTTT.

This chain connects TRBV10-2 to TRBJ1-2; the D gene is possibly TRBD1 (5 bases). The ends were cut back, 6 bases at V and 4 bases at J, with 12 bases in the middle. This CDR3 region has 13 residues. Per the germline V gene, CDR1 is WSHSY and CDR2 is SAAADI. The CDR3 nucleotides are TGCGCCAGCAGGGACAATGCACCCTATGGCTACACCTTC. This encodes CASRDNAPYGYTF.

V gene TRBV5-1 combines with J gene TRBJ1-1, with D perhaps TRBD1 (5 bases). CDR3 length: 14 amino acids. Germline V CDR1 and CDR2: SGHRS, YFSETQ. V lost 4 bases, J lost 5 bases, and 15 bases lay in between. The CDR3: CASSVSGSDTEAFF. The CDR3, as DNA: TGCGCCAGCAGCGTGTCAGGGTCTGATACTGAAGCTTTCTTT.

This clone was detected a few times. This chain joins TRBV18 and TRBJ2-3, with D perhaps matching TRBD2 (6 bases). The germline V and J ends were trimmed by 2 bases and 2 bases, with 11 bases remaining between them. The CDR3 has 15 amino acids. The V gene's germline CDR1 is KGHSH and CDR2 LQKENI. The CDR3 here is CASSPSGVITDTQYF. CDR3 in DNA: TGTGCCAGCTCACCATCGGGGGTGATCACAGATACGCAGTATTTT.

This clone was picked up a small number of times. The rearrangement joins TRBV2 to TRBJ1-3, with D perhaps matching TRBD1 (6 bases). V was pared by 9 bases and J by 0 bases, with 12 bases between. The germline gives CDR1 SNHLY, CDR2 FYNNEI. This CDR3 has 14 residues. CDR3 nucleotide sequence: TGTGCCAGTCGACAGGACCGCTCTGGAAACACCATATATTTT. As protein: CASRQDRSGNTIYF.

In this sample, this clone turned up a few times. The chain links TRBV20-1 to TRBJ1-1; unclear D gene. The CDR3 is made up of 11 amino acids. Trimming removed 3 bases from V and 6 bases from J, with 8 bases in between. The germline V gene has CDR1 DFQATT and CDR2 SNEGSKA (reference sequence). In nucleotides, the CDR3 is TGCAGTGCTAGGTCTGGGCCTGAAGCTTTCTTT. Translated: CSARSGPEAFF.

The chain has TRBV2 and TRBJ1-6; 7 bases align to TRBD1. J lost 10 bases, V lost 4 bases, and 7 bases had no gene match. The CDR3 contains 14 residues. Germline V lookup: CDR1 SNHLY, CDR2 FYNNEI. CDR3 loop: CASSGQTGYSPLHF. CDR3 nucleotide sequence: TGTGCCAGCAGTGGTCAGACAGGGTACTCACCCCTCCACTTT.

This chain links TRBV5-4 with TRBJ2-1; 12 positions agree with TRBD2. V gave up 0 bases and J gave up 2 bases; unmatched junction bases: 3. The CDR3 length is 17 residues. CDR1 is SGHNT, CDR2 YYREEE, per germline (reference sequence). CDR3 residues: CASSLGLAGAAYNEQFF. The CDR3, as DNA: TGTGCCAGCAGCTTGGGACTAGCGGGGGCCGCCTACAATGAGCAGTTCTTC.

This chain uses TRBV6-5 with TRBJ2-1; D unresolved. Per germline, CDR1 MNHEY and CDR2 SVGAGI. The CDR3 is 12 amino acids. Between the trimmed V and J ends, which lost 5 bases and 8 bases, there was a span of 10 bases. The CDR3 coding sequence is TGTGCCAGCAGTGAAGCGCTTTATGAGCAGTTCTTC. Amino acids: CASSEALYEQFF.

Written as DNA, the CDR3 is TGTGCCAGCAGCTTGGAGGCAGGGGTGAACACTGAAGCTTTCTTT. It encodes CASSLEAGVNTEAFF. The rearrangement uses TRBV5-4 and TRBJ1-1, with a possible D match to TRBD1 (6 bases). Germline assignment: CDR1 SGHNT and CDR2 YYREEE (reference sequence). V dropped 0 bases and J dropped 0 bases, with 9 bases sitting between them. This CDR3 is 15 amino acids long.

This clone was seen more than once but under ten times. This sequence joins TRBV6-5 and TRBJ2-5; D remains ambiguous. This CDR3 is 14 amino acids long. V was shortened by 0 bases and J by 5 bases, with 10 bases between the two germline ends. Germline V gene data show CDR1 as MNHEY and CDR2 as SVGAGI. The CDR3 sequence: CASSYSWGGETQYF. Written as DNA, the CDR3 is TGTGCCAGCAGTTACTCGTGGGGTGGGGAGACCCAGTACTTC.

The chain carries TRBV6-1 and TRBJ1-2; tentatively, D is TRBD1 (5 bases). This CDR3 contains 16 residues. Trimming removed 0 bases at V and 7 bases at J, with 18 bases between. Germline V lookup: CDR1 MNHNS, CDR2 SASEGT. The CDR3 sequence is CASSEAAQVGARGYTF. The CDR3, as DNA: TGTGCCAGCAGTGAAGCAGCGCAGGTCGGGGCGCGTGGCTACACCTTC.